This passage covers 28 T cell receptor beta chains from one sample sequenced in a study of beta chain features in type 1 diabetes. Study observations and caveats: Shorter TCRB CDR3s, moderately but significantly so, were found in Type 1 diabetes patients in all four CD4+ subsets.

TCRB transcripts that were expressed got sequenced, as all of the isolated RNA had been reverse transcribed. TCRdb's copy holds only in-frame clones and misses some; the assay was immunoSEQ multiplex PCR. Among 600,000 or so clones listed, around 11% were seen once. These TCRs' antigens remain unknown. The sequencing sample was made of naive CD4+ T cells from blood. The receptors come from a man aged 30-40 years with type 1 diabetes.

This chain links TRBV4-3 with TRBJ2-3; 10 nucleotides match TRBD2. This CDR3 has 15 residues. The trim removed 1 base at V and 14 bases at J, leaving 12 bases unmatched. The germline CDR1 and CDR2 sequences are LGHNA and YSLEER. CDR3 residues: CASSQAVAGGPSRYF. CDR3 nucleotide sequence: TGCGCCAGCAGCCAAGCGGTAGCGGGGGGTCCGTCGCGGTATTTT.

This clone was observed once. The chain joins TRBV16 to TRBJ2-3; 10 nucleotides agree with TRBD2. The CDR3 is 16 amino acids. Per the germline V gene, CDR1 is KGHSY and CDR2 is FQNENV. J lost 2 bases, V lost 4 bases, and 6 bases had no gene match. The CDR3: CASSPSGGADTDTQYF. The CDR3, as DNA: TGTGCCAGCAGCCCGAGCGGGGGGGCCGACACAGATACGCAGTATTTT.

V is TRBV2 and J is TRBJ1-1, with D unresolved. The CDR3 spans 14 residues. V was cut by 3 bases and J by 8 bases, with 16 bases left in between. Germline V gene lookup returns CDR1 SNHLY and CDR2 FYNNEI. The CDR3 here is CASSELYPHPEAFF. CDR3 coding DNA: TGTGCCAGCAGTGAGCTCTATCCTCACCCCGAAGCTTTCTTT.

This clone was seen more than once but under ten times. The rearrangement uses TRBV5-1 and TRBJ2-1; 9 nucleotides line up with TRBD1. The CDR3 has 15 residues. The germline V gene has CDR1 SGHRS and CDR2 YFSETQ. J was trimmed by 8 bases and V by 2 bases; bases with no gene match: 8. The CDR3, as DNA: TGCGCCAGCAGCTTACCGGGACAGGGCATCCATGAGCAGTTCTTC. Protein sequence: CASSLPGQGIHEQFF.

This clone was observed a single time. This chain uses TRBV5-4 with TRBJ2-2; the D gene is possibly TRBD2 (7 bases). Germline assignment: CDR1 SGHNT and CDR2 YYREEE (reference sequence). V was trimmed by 4 bases and J by 5 bases, leaving 15 bases between them. The CDR3 runs to 15 residues. The CDR3 loop is CASSQTGGATGELFF. CDR3 in DNA: TGTGCCAGCAGCCAGACGGGGGGCGCAACCGGGGAGCTGTTTTTT. The whole variable domain, remainder taken from reference TRBV5-4 and TRBJ2-2, is ETGVTQSPTHLIKTRGQQVTLRCSSQSGHNTVSWYQQALGQGPQFIFQYYREEENGRGNFPPRFSGLQFPNYSSELNVNALELDDSALYLCASSQTGGATGELFFGEGSRLTVL.

In its sample, this clone was seen a few times. The J gene is TRBJ2-1, the V gene TRBV20-1; D unresolved. Germline assignment: CDR1 DFQATT and CDR2 SNEGSKA (reference sequence). This CDR3 has 9 residues. CDR3: CSRKNEQFF. CDR3 nucleotide sequence: TGCTCCCGCAAAAATGAGCAGTTCTTC.

The V gene is TRBV28, the J gene TRBJ1-1; weak D call: TRBD1 (5 bases). The germline CDR1 and CDR2 sequences are MDHEN and SYDVKM. CDR3 length: 9 residues. Trimming took 8 bases from V and 8 from J, leaving 6 bases between them. The DNA of the CDR3 is TGTGCCAGCGGGGGAGAAGCTTTCTTT. Translated, it gives CASGGEAFF.

V is TRBV5-1 and J is TRBJ2-7; 9 nucleotides agree with TRBD1. Per the germline V gene, CDR1 is SGHRS and CDR2 is YFSETQ. J was trimmed by 4 bases and V by 7 bases; bases with no gene match: 9. The CDR3 loop spans 14 amino acids. The CDR3, as DNA: TGCGCCAGCGCGATTGGACAGGGGAATTACGAGCAGTACTTC. This translates into CASAIGQGNYEQYF.

This chain uses TRBV12-5 with TRBJ2-1; D gene unclear. Trimming shortened V by 0 bases and J by 9 bases, and 9 bases separated the two germline ends. Germline V CDR1 and CDR2: LGHNT, FRNRAP. There are 13 residues in the CDR3. CDR3 in DNA: TGTGCTAGTGGTTTGGTACGGAGCAGTGAGCAGTTCTTC. This translates into CASGLVRSSEQFF.

The CDR3 reads CASSQDTAPAKNIQYF. CDR3 DNA: TGTGCCAGCAGCCAAGATACGGCCCCAGCCAAAAACATTCAGTACTTC. This rearrangement joins TRBV4-2 to TRBJ2-4; no firm D call. Germline V lookup: CDR1 LGHNA, CDR2 YNFKEQ. Trimming removed 0 bases at V and 0 bases at J, with 9 bases between. CDR3 size: 16 residues.

The V gene is TRBV9, the J gene TRBJ2-7; D is possibly TRBD1 (7 bases). The CDR3 loop spans 17 amino acids. V was trimmed by 0 bases and J by 5 bases, leaving 21 bases between them. Germline V CDR1 and CDR2: SGDLS, YYNGEE. CDR3 bases: TGTGCCAGCAGCGTAGCCGTTACAGGGGCCGGGAGCGACGAGCAGTACTTC. Translation: CASSVAVTGAGSDEQYF.

This clone was counted a few times. The chain carries TRBV6-6 and TRBJ2-3, with TRBD1 as a possible D gene (5 bases). The CDR3 length is 16 residues. The ends were cut back, 7 bases at V and 0 bases at J, with 17 bases in the middle. Looked up from germline, CDR1 is MNHNY and CDR2 is SVGAGI (reference sequence). CDR3 in amino acids: CASTLQEIRSTDTQYF. CDR3 sequence (DNA): TGTGCCAGCACCTTACAGGAAATCCGTAGCACAGATACGCAGTATTTT.

There are a few counts of this clone. V usage is TRBV27 and J usage is TRBJ2-4, with TRBD2 identical over 12 bases. This CDR3 contains 19 residues. Losses at the gene ends were 5 bases for V and 0 bases for J; bases not matched to a gene: 11. Germline CDR1 is MNHEY and CDR2 is SMNVEV (reference sequence). CDR3 DNA: TGTGCCAGCAGTCAGCTAGCGGGGGGGAGTAGCTTAGCCAAAAACATTCAGTACTTC. It encodes CASSQLAGGSSLAKNIQYF.

The V gene is TRBV14, the J gene TRBJ2-1, with TRBD2 matching 7 bases. The CDR3 runs 15 residues. Trimming cost V 5 bases and J 3 bases; bases outside gene matches: 7. Germline values: CDR1 SGHDN, CDR2 FVKESK. The CDR3 sequence: CASSFGAGDYNEQFF. The DNA for the CDR3 is TGTGCCAGCAGCTTCGGGGCGGGGGACTACAATGAGCAGTTCTTC. The variable domain in full, with the rest retrieved from reference TRBV14 and TRBJ2-1, is EAGVTQFPSHSVIEKGQTVTLRCDPISGHDNLYWYRRVMGKEIKFLLHFVKESKQDESGMPNNRFLAERTGGTYSTLKVQPAELEDSGVYFCASSFGAGDYNEQFFGPGTRLTVL.

This clone has a handful of counts. V is TRBV5-4 and J is TRBJ2-3; D is undetermined. This CDR3 is built from 13 residues. Germline loops: CDR1 SGHNT, CDR2 YYREEE (reference sequence). V was trimmed by 2 bases and J by 2 bases, leaving 6 bases between them. The CDR3 DNA follows: TGTGCCAGCAGCTTATGGGTCACAGATACGCAGTATTTT. This gives the protein CASSLWVTDTQYF.

The chain carries TRBV6-5 and TRBJ1-2; tentative D call: TRBD1 (6 bases). V dropped 7 bases and J dropped 1 base, with 10 bases sitting between them. The CDR3 extends over 13 amino acids. The germline V gene encodes CDR1 MNHEY and CDR2 SVGAGI. The CDR3 sequence: CASTRDNNYGYTF. The CDR3 region has the DNA TGTGCCAGCACCAGGGACAATAACTATGGCTACACCTTC.

This clone was detected only a few times. The rearrangement uses TRBV9 and TRBJ1-2, with 7 bases aligning to TRBD1. The CDR3 is made up of 15 amino acids. The V segment lost 4 bases and the J segment 8 bases; nucleotides outside the gene matches: 14. Germline values: CDR1 SGDLS, CDR2 YYNGEE. The CDR3: CASSSRTGDSNGYTF. For the CDR3, the DNA is TGTGCCAGCAGCTCCCGTACAGGGGATTCGAACGGCTACACCTTC.

This clone has only a few counts. Written as DNA, the CDR3 is TGTGCCAGCAGTTCCCCCGGCGGGGGGTGGTATGAGCAGTTCTTC. Residues: CASSSPGGGWYEQFF. The J gene is TRBJ2-1, the V gene TRBV27, with 8 bases aligning to TRBD2. CDR1 and CDR2 (germline): MNHEY, SMNVEV (reference sequence). V lost 4 bases to trimming and J lost 8 bases; unmatched junction nucleotides: 10. The CDR3 has 15 amino acids.

This clone was counted a few times. CDR3 bases: TGTGCCAGCAGCCTCCGGACAGGGTCGACAACAGATACGCAGTATTTT. It specifies CASSLRTGSTTDTQYF. The chain carries TRBV7-8 and TRBJ2-3; 8 positions agree with TRBD1. This CDR3 contains 16 residues. Germline trimming cut 5 bases from V and 3 bases from J; bases unmatched to any gene: 10. CDR1 and CDR2 (germline): SGHVS, FQNEAQ.

This clone was picked up a small number of times. Within the sample, other DNA sequences also encode this same CDR3. This chain links TRBV4-3 with TRBJ2-1; D gene unclear. The CDR3 has 11 residues. Trimming left V 2 bases short and J 5 bases short, with 1 base between. Germline assignment: CDR1 LGHNA and CDR2 YSLEER. CDR3 amino acids: CASSQNNEQFF. The CDR3 nucleotides read TGCGCCAGCAGCCAAAACAATGAGCAGTTCTTC.

This clone was seen a handful of times. The chain is built from TRBV13 and TRBJ1-2; no definite D call. Trimming left V 5 bases short and J 4 bases short, with 8 bases between. CDR1 and CDR2 from the germline V gene are PRHDT and FYEKMQ (reference sequence). The CDR3 runs to 12 residues. The CDR3 region has the DNA TGTGCCAGCAGCACTAGGACCTATGGCTACACCTTC. This gives the protein CASSTRTYGYTF.

This clone was seen only a few times. J is TRBJ1-2 and V is TRBV9; D is uncertain. Germline assignment: CDR1 SGDLS and CDR2 YYNGEE. This CDR3 contains 16 residues. Trimming pared 4 bases from V and 7 bases from J, leaving 23 bases between. CDR3 nucleotides: TGTGCCAGCAGCCGTTCAGGAGCCCTTGAGTCTTCTGGCTACACCTTC. As protein: CASSRSGALESSGYTF. Full variable domain (rest looked up from reference TRBV9 and TRBJ1-2): DSGVTQTPKHLITATGQRVTLRCSPRSGDLSVYWYQQSLDQGLQFLIQYYNGEERAKGNILERFSAQQFPDLHSELNLSSLELGDSALYFCASSRSGALESSGYTFGSGTRLTVV.

This clone has a handful of counts. The chain links TRBV10-3 to TRBJ2-7, with D perhaps TRBD2 (5 bases). The germline V gene encodes CDR1 ENHRY and CDR2 SYGVKD. V was cut by 4 bases and J by 0 bases, with 7 bases left in between. The CDR3 has 13 residues. CDR3 in DNA: TGTGCCATCAGTGGTGGGAGCTCCTACGAGCAGTACTTC. Amino acids: CAISGGSSYEQYF.

This clone was detected only a few times. This chain joins TRBV29-1 and TRBJ2-7, with 9 bases that match TRBD2. This CDR3 is 15 amino acids long. The ends lost 1 base at V and 5 bases at J; junction bases unmatched: 9. CDR1 SQVTM and CDR2 ANQGSEA come from the germline V gene. The CDR3 sequence: CSVEGSSGAGNEQYF. CDR3 bases: TGCAGCGTTGAAGGATCTAGCGGGGCAGGTAACGAGCAGTACTTC.

As for this clone: Other DNA sequences within the sample encode an identical CDR3. The rearrangement joins TRBV9 to TRBJ2-7; D could derive from TRBD1 or TRBD2 (6 bases each). Trimming shortened V by 2 bases and J by 0 bases, and 12 bases separated the two germline ends. From germline, CDR1 is SGDLS and CDR2 YYNGEE. This CDR3 has 15 residues. CDR3 region: CASSVGGGNSYEQYF. DNA of the CDR3: TGTGCCAGCAGCGTTGGAGGGGGGAACTCCTACGAGCAGTACTTC.

This clone was found a few times. V is TRBV6-5 and J is TRBJ1-6; D not certain. The CDR3 is 14 residues long. V was clipped by 6 bases and J by 0 bases, with 6 bases between them. Germline CDR1 MNHEY, CDR2 SVGAGI. CDR3 coding DNA: TGTGCCAGCAGAAAAAGCTCCTATAATTCACCCCTCCACTTT. The encoded protein is CASRKSSYNSPLHF.

The sample holds a few counts of this clone. The CDR3 protein is CASSQVPAGTQYF. DNA of the CDR3: TGCGCCAGCAGCCAAGTTCCGGCAGGGACGCAGTATTTT. This chain connects TRBV4-1 to TRBJ2-3; D might be TRBD1 (5 bases). Germline V lookup: CDR1 MGHRA, CDR2 YSYEKL. This CDR3 region has 13 residues. V was shortened by 1 base and J by 9 bases, with 11 bases between the two germline ends.

This clone was observed a handful of times. The chain recombines TRBV6-5 with TRBJ2-3, with 8 bases lining up with TRBD1. V lost 2 bases, J lost 0 bases, and 1 base stayed unmatched. CDR3 length: 15 residues. Germline CDR1 MNHEY, CDR2 SVGAGI. CDR3 residues: CASSYGTGSTDTQYF. In nucleotides, the CDR3 is TGTGCCAGCAGTTACGGGACAGGTAGCACAGATACGCAGTATTTT.